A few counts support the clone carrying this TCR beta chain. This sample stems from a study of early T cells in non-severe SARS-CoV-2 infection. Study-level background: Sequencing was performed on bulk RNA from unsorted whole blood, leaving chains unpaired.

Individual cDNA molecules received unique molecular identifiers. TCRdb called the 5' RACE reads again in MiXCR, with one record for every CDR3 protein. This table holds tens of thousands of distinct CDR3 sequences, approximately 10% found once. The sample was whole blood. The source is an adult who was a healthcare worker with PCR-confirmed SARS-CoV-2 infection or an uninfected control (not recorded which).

The DNA of the CDR3 is TGTGCCTCCGTAGGGGACACAGATACGCAGTATTTT. Translating gives CASVGDTDTQYF. The chain joins TRBV12-3 or TRBV12-4 to TRBJ2-3, with TRBD1 as a possible D gene (5 bases). This CDR3 region has 12 residues. With 11 bases removed from V and 2 bases from J, the gap between germline ends came to 11 bases.